The sequence of this T cell receptor beta chain was determined in a study of T cells in localized non-small cell lung cancer. The germline CDR1 and CDR2 sequences are SGHNT and YYREEE (reference sequence). V shed 6 bases and J 7 bases; nucleotides not matched to a gene: 11. CDR3 length equals 15 residues. Generated by immunoSEQ multiplex PCR, the TCRdb table keeps only in-frame clones and is missing some. The sample includes tens of thousands of clones, 85% to 90% of them seen just once. Specimen: peripheral blood, collected before any cancer treatment. This clonotype originated in a male donor at least 60 years old with stage III lung adenocarcinoma. V gene TRBV5-4 combines with J gene TRBJ2-2; 8 nucleotides match TRBD1. The CDR3: CASNRQGRSDGELFF. The CDR3 DNA is TGTGCCAGCAACCGACAGGGGAGGTCGGACGGGGAGCTGTTTTTT.